This entry is about one TCR beta chain. These data are taken from a study of blood T cell repertoires in COVID-19. About the research overall: The United States, Italy and Spain supplied acute and convalescent COVID-19 samples. T cells, B-cell-depleted T cells, or PBMCs supplied cDNA or gDNA.

All enrollees were roughly 18 to 89 years old and from fewer than 25 US areas. CDR1 and CDR2 (germline): ENHRY, SYGVKD. The CDR3 has 18 residues. Trimming removed 5 bases from V and 7 bases from J; junction bases left unmatched: 18. Original data processing: It was from reference gene primer amplification that nucleated cell counts were estimated. Using immunoSEQ multiplex PCR, the repertoire was profiled, and TCRdb retains in-frame clones only, with some absent. The DNA gave D and trimming, while V, J and clone size come from that table. In the table there are more than 110,000 clones, 84% of which are singletons.

The chain combines TRBV10-3 with TRBJ2-1, with 9 nucleotides matching TRBD2. The clonotype was recovered from a man aged 40-55 years with acute COVID-19. Sequenced: PBMCs or T cells enriched from blood (not recorded which). CDR3 nucleotide sequence: TGTGCCATCAGTCCCGGAGGGCAAGGGGTAGCGGGAGTTAATGAGCAGTTCTTC. Protein sequence: CAISPGGQGVAGVNEQFF.